This T cell receptor beta chain was sequenced in a study of blood T cell repertoires in COVID-19. Study-level information: Whether acute or convalescent, the COVID-19 samples came from the United States, Italy and Spain. T cells, B-cell-depleted T cells, or PBMCs provided the cDNA or gDNA that served as material.

There are a few counts of this clone. Original analysis: Nucleated cell counts were estimated from reference gene primer amplification. TCRdb's table, derived via immunoSEQ multiplex PCR, lists solely in-frame clones and lacks some. V and J calls and clone size follow that table, whereas D and trimming were derived from the DNA. The sample records over 150,000 clones, about four fifths being singletons. The CDR3 contains 17 residues. J was trimmed by 8 bases and V by 0 bases; bases with no gene match: 14. Germline assignment: CDR1 SGHRS and CDR2 YFSETQ. The TCR sequence derives from an elderly woman with acute or convalescent COVID-19. V usage is TRBV5-1 and J usage is TRBJ2-1, with TRBD2 identical over 7 bases. The sample taken for sequencing was peripheral blood. The CDR3 here is CASSLGGRAQTRDEQFF. DNA of the CDR3: TGCGCCAGCAGCTTGGGTGGGAGGGCCCAGACTCGCGATGAGCAGTTCTTC.